This is a list of T cell receptor beta chains from one sample in a study of blood T cell repertoires in COVID-19. This table comes from immunoSEQ multiplex PCR, and its TCRdb copy is limited to in-frame clones, with some not included. The sample comprises hundreds of thousands of clones, roughly 90% of which are singletons, and more than 8.5% rests with the top ten. The sample comprised PBMCs or T cells enriched from blood (not recorded which). These receptors originate from a woman in her late teens or twenties who had recovered from COVID-19. CDR3s leave out the opening cysteine and the closing phenylalanine or tryptophan. Some rows have no size entry. The others give once, few or many, or a class for an expanded clone.

v_call,cdr3_length,clone_size,j_call,cdr3_aa
TRBV30,18,-,TRBJ2-2,AWSLGQGSSSGRNTGELF
TRBV30,13,-,TRBJ1-1,AWSVIRDVNTEAF
TRBV21-1,13,-,TRBJ1-2,ASLKAPPRDYGYT
TRBV2,13,-,TRBJ1-5,ASRYTVSSNQPQH
TRBV28,11,-,TRBJ1-2,ASSPTGRLGYT
TRBV4-1,13,-,TRBJ1-5,ASSQDQGAYQPQH
TRBV7-9,12,-,TRBJ1-6,ATRTGTYNSPLH
TRBV11-3,14,-,TRBJ2-7,ASSLDGSGLEYEQY
TRBV7-9,17,once,TRBJ2-4,ASSSRPGLAGGQGNIQY
TRBV3-1/TRBV3-2,12,-,TRBJ2-5,ASTLRTSKETQY
TRBV9,14,-,TRBJ2-1,ASSVEGGSSYNEQF
TRBV5-4,13,-,TRBJ2-1,ASSLLGGNYNEQF
TRBV18,14,-,TRBJ1-2,ASSPLGTGPNYGYT
TRBV27,11,-,TRBJ1-2,ASSPGQTSGYT
TRBV28,12,-,TRBJ2-7,ASSLVGGDYEQY
TRBV9,12,once,TRBJ2-2,ASEGIQNTGELF
TRBV2,13,once,TRBJ2-3,ASSVGRSTTDTQY
TRBV11-2,13,-,TRBJ2-1,ASSPTSGRLGEQF
TRBV3-1/TRBV3-2,13,-,TRBJ2-7,ASSPGTARGYEQY
TRBV4-2,13,-,TRBJ2-3,ATRSSGSSTDTQY
TRBV30,11,-,TRBJ1-1,AWTVGLYTEAF
TRBV13,14,-,TRBJ2-7,ASSNKLAGGPYEQY
TRBV2,11,-,TRBJ1-3,ASSGRAGNTIY
TRBV3-1/TRBV3-2,12,-,TRBJ1-3,ASSQRNSGNTIY
TRBV12-3/TRBV12-4,10,few,TRBJ1-2,ASSFSNYGYT
TRBV6-5,12,-,TRBJ2-2,ASSYYPGAGELF
TRBV5-4,13,-,TRBJ2-1,ASSRVASGLNEQF
TRBV7-2,13,once,TRBJ2-3,ASSLGVLPTDTQY
TRBV5-6,14,-,TRBJ2-2,ASSLGTSSNTGELF
TRBV28,14,-,TRBJ1-5,ASSLNRANSNQPQH
TRBV6-5,12,-,TRBJ1-1,ASRDQGGFTEAF
TRBV5-6,13,-,TRBJ2-7,ASSWDRALTYEQY
TRBV4-3,14,-,TRBJ2-1,ASSQIGTGGYNEQF